This passage covers 11 T cell receptor beta chains from one sample sequenced in a study of blood T cell repertoires in COVID-19. The data were produced by immunoSEQ multiplex PCR, yet TCRdb's version contains in-frame clones alone and is incomplete. The sample holds some 150,000 clones, about four fifths seen once. Input material: peripheral blood. Every receptor here comes from a woman of 80 years or more with acute or convalescent COVID-19.

This chain links TRBV19 with TRBJ2-5, with 10 bases lining up with TRBD1. Germline CDR1 reads LNHDA; CDR2 reads SQIVND (reference sequence). The CDR3 loop spans 15 amino acids. Germline trimming cut 5 bases from V and 1 base from J; bases unmatched to any gene: 4. The CDR3 bases are TGTGCCAGTAGTCTATGGACAGGGGGCCAAGAGACCCAGTACTTC. Protein product: CASSLWTGGQETQYF.

CDR3 loop: CASIGGQISGNTIYF. The CDR3 nucleotides are TGTGCCAGTATCGGGGGGCAGATCTCTGGAAACACCATATATTTT. The J gene is TRBJ1-3, the V gene TRBV19; a weak D match, TRBD1 (6 bases). The CDR3 runs to 15 residues. Per germline, CDR1 LNHDA and CDR2 SQIVND (reference sequence). With 7 bases removed from V and 0 bases from J, the gap between germline ends came to 13 bases.

V and J are TRBV5-1 and TRBJ2-3; D is uncertain. The V end was cut by 0 bases, the J end by 0 bases, with 5 bases between. The CDR3 contains 14 residues. Germline assignment: CDR1 SGHRS and CDR2 YFSETQ. DNA for the CDR3: TGCGCCAGCAGCTTGGGCAGGAGCACAGATACGCAGTATTTT. Protein: CASSLGRSTDTQYF.

The chain recombines TRBV3-1 (or the pseudogene TRBV3-2) with TRBJ2-7, with D maybe TRBD1 (7 bases). The CDR3 consists of 17 residues. V lost 5 bases and J 0 bases, leaving 20 bases between the germline ends. CDR1 and CDR2 (germline): LGHDT, YNNKEL (reference sequence). The CDR3 DNA is TGTGCCAGCAGCTTACACAGGGGCCGGGGGATCTCCTACGAGCAGTACTTC. This codes for CASSLHRGRGISYEQYF.

The table lists this clone with a count of one. J is TRBJ2-3 and V is TRBV4-1; unclear D gene. The V gene's germline CDR1 is MGHRA and CDR2 YSYEKL. The length of the CDR3 is 14 residues. V was trimmed by 3 bases and J by 3 bases, leaving 10 bases between them. CDR3 in amino acids: CASSQIHRTDTQYF. The DNA of the CDR3 is TGCGCCAGCAGCCAGATCCACCGGACAGATACGCAGTATTTT.

This chain links TRBV5-1 with TRBJ1-2; D unclear. The CDR3 totals 15 residues. The germline V gene encodes CDR1 SGHRS and CDR2 YFSETQ. Between the trimmed V and J ends, which lost 5 bases and 3 bases, there was a span of 17 bases. For the CDR3, the DNA is TGCGCCAGCAGTCCCGACGGAGGGTCCTACTATGGCTACACCTTC. Its protein is CASSPDGGSYYGYTF.

The DNA of the CDR3 is TGTGCCAGCGACCACGACAGGGGGATCTACAATGAGCAGTTCTTC. It specifies CASDHDRGIYNEQFF. The chain uses TRBV7-8 and TRBJ2-1; 9 bases agree with TRBD1. V gave up 8 bases and J gave up 3 bases; unmatched junction bases: 8. There are 15 residues in the CDR3. Germline CDR1 is SGHVS and CDR2 is FQNEAQ.

The V call is TRBV30, the J call TRBJ1-2, with D possibly being TRBD1 (6 bases). The germline V gene encodes CDR1 GTSNPN and CDR2 SVGIG (reference sequence). Deletions cut 2 bases from V and 4 bases from J, with 11 bases between. The CDR3 has 13 residues. The CDR3 DNA reads as TGTGCCTGGAGTCAGGGGCTAGCCTATGGCTACACCTTC. It codes for CAWSQGLAYGYTF.

This clone was recorded only once. The gene calls are TRBV7-3 and TRBJ2-2, with no clear D. The CDR3 consists of 16 residues. V shed 5 bases and J shed 0 bases, with 13 bases lying between them. The germline V gene has CDR1 SGHTA and CDR2 FQGTGA. The CDR3 is CASSLRQVANTGELFF. The CDR3 nucleotides read TGTGCCAGCAGCCTCCGACAAGTCGCGAACACCGGGGAGCTGTTTTTT.

The chain carries TRBV15 and TRBJ2-3; D is undetermined. CDR1 is LNHNV and CDR2 is YYDKDF in the germline V gene (reference sequence). CDR3 size: 15 residues. Trimming shortened V by 0 bases and J by 0 bases, and 7 bases separated the two germline ends. This CDR3 reads CATSRDRGSTDTQYF. The CDR3 DNA reads TGTGCCACCAGCAGAGATCGCGGCAGCACAGATACGCAGTATTTT.

The chain couples TRBV10-2 to TRBJ2-7; 8 bases are a match to TRBD2. The CDR3 has 14 amino acids. Losses at the gene ends were 5 bases for V and 2 bases for J; bases not matched to a gene: 5. The germline V gene encodes CDR1 WSHSY and CDR2 SAAADI. DNA of the CDR3: TGCGCCAGCAGTTTGAGCGGGGGAACCTACGAGCAGTACTTC. Translating gives CASSLSGGTYEQYF.